This TCR beta chain was documented in a study of blood T cell repertoires in COVID-19. Seattle cases were enrolled at active infection and followed longitudinally. TCRdb keeps only in-frame clones here, not all; method: immunoSEQ multiplex PCR. The sample holds under 70,000 clones, over 75% seen once. Germline V gene data show CDR1 as LGHNA and CDR2 as YSLEER. The CDR3 has 17 amino acids. The ends were cut back, 1 base at V and 1 base at J, with 16 bases in the middle. V usage is TRBV4-3 and J usage is TRBJ2-5; a possible D gene is TRBD1 (6 bases). Sequenced sample: peripheral blood. The sequence came from an older woman with COVID-19, enrolled during active disease. As DNA, the CDR3 is TGCGCCAGCAGCCAAGGGGAAGAGGGACATTTCCAAGAGACCCAGTACTTC. It is translated as CASSQGEEGHFQETQYF.